These T cell receptor beta chains were read from a single sample in a study of blood T cell repertoires in COVID-19. The table came from immunoSEQ multiplex PCR; TCRdb's copy has only in-frame clones and leaves some out. The data contain about 46,000 clones, about 87% of them singletons. Material for sequencing was peripheral blood. These receptors were obtained from a human donor in a cohort sampled during active COVID-19. Both conserved end residues are part of each CDR3. Each record gives: clone size, J gene, V gene, D gene, CDR3 protein, CDR3 DNA. D genes are given only for firm matches. Clone size is shown for a subset of rows, as once, few, many or a class of expanded clone.

size: .
J: TRBJ1-2
V: TRBV7-9
D: .
CDR3: CASSSSGVTNYGYTF
DNA: TGTGCCAGCAGCTCGAGCGGGGTAACTAACTATGGCTACACCTTC

size: few
J: TRBJ2-7
V: TRBV7-9
D: .
CDR3: CASSPSVSYEQYF
DNA: TGTGCCAGCAGCCCTAGTGTGAGCTACGAGCAGTACTTC

size: .
J: TRBJ1-5
V: TRBV7-4
D: TRBD1
CDR3: CASSLRTGGVSNQPQHF
DNA: TGTGCCAGCAGCCTAAGGACAGGGGGGGTCAGCAATCAGCCCCAGCATTTT

size: .
J: TRBJ1-3
V: TRBV4-2
D: .
CDR3: CASSQDGQPGNTIYF
DNA: TGTGCCAGCAGCCAAGATGGGCAGCCTGGAAACACCATATATTTT

size: .
J: TRBJ2-7
V: TRBV7-8
D: TRBD2
CDR3: CASSFGGSSYEQYF
DNA: TGTGCCAGCAGCTTCGGGGGGTCCTCCTACGAGCAGTACTTC

size: .
J: TRBJ2-1
V: TRBV29-1
D: TRBD2
CDR3: CSAVGLAGLNEQFF
DNA: TGCAGCGCCGTGGGTCTAGCGGGATTAAATGAGCAGTTCTTC

size: .
J: TRBJ1-4
V: TRBV5-4
D: .
CDR3: CASSLGRGSTNEKLFF
DNA: TGTGCCAGCAGCTTGGGCAGGGGATCAACTAATGAAAAACTGTTTTTT

size: .
J: TRBJ1-6
V: TRBV25-1
D: .
CDR3: CASSRTDVHSPLHF
DNA: TGTGCCAGCAGTCGGACAGATGTTCATTCACCCCTCCACTTT

size: .
J: TRBJ1-5
V: TRBV28
D: .
CDR3: CASSTGQPQHF
DNA: TGTGCCAGCAGTACGGGGCAGCCCCAGCATTTT

size: .
J: TRBJ1-1
V: TRBV19
D: TRBD1
CDR3: CASSVGDRGRVNTEAFF
DNA: TGTGCCAGTAGCGTTGGGGACAGGGGCAGAGTGAACACTGAAGCTTTCTTT

size: .
J: TRBJ1-2
V: TRBV12-3/TRBV12-4
D: TRBD1
CDR3: CASSPGTGSGYTF
DNA: TGTGCCAGCAGCCCCGGGACAGGGTCTGGCTACACCTTC

size: .
J: TRBJ2-7
V: TRBV4-1
D: TRBD1
CDR3: CASSQSQGQGAYEQYF
DNA: TGCGCCAGCAGCCAATCTCAGGGACAGGGGGCCTACGAGCAGTACTTC

size: .
J: TRBJ2-7
V: TRBV2
D: TRBD2
CDR3: CASSGDWGLAGDLEQYF
DNA: TGTGCCAGCAGTGGGGATTGGGGACTAGCGGGAGATCTCGAGCAGTACTTC

size: .
J: TRBJ2-7
V: TRBV30
D: TRBD2
CDR3: CAWSVRWRGGSYEQYF
DNA: TGTGCCTGGAGTGTACGCTGGCGGGGGGGCTCCTACGAGCAGTACTTC

size: .
J: TRBJ1-6
V: TRBV9
D: .
CDR3: CASSVTTGEGSPLHF
DNA: TGTGCCAGCAGCGTAACAACGGGGGAGGGTTCACCCCTCCACTTT

size: .
J: TRBJ2-1
V: TRBV19
D: .
CDR3: CASSTQGYNEQFF
DNA: TGTGCCAGTAGTACCCAGGGGTACAATGAGCAGTTCTTC

size: .
J: TRBJ2-7
V: TRBV7-9
D: .
CDR3: CASSFSTPSGEQYF
DNA: TGTGCCAGCAGCTTCTCGACACCCTCTGGCGAGCAGTACTTC

size: .
J: TRBJ1-1
V: TRBV12-3/TRBV12-4
D: .
CDR3: CASSWTRSTEAFF
DNA: TGTGCCAGCAGTTGGACAAGGTCCACTGAAGCTTTCTTT

size: .
J: TRBJ2-7
V: TRBV5-1
D: TRBD1
CDR3: CASSLGIRTGGQGEQYF
DNA: TGCGCCAGCAGCTTGGGTATCCGGACAGGGGGCCAAGGAGAGCAGTACTTC

size: .
J: TRBJ2-3
V: TRBV27
D: .
CDR3: CASSPSSWADTQYF
DNA: TGTGCCAGCAGTCCTTCCTCATGGGCGGATACGCAGTATTTT

size: few
J: TRBJ2-3
V: TRBV7-2
D: TRBD2
CDR3: CASSSLGDYTDTQYF
DNA: TGTGCCAGCAGCTCCCTGGGGGACTACACAGATACGCAGTATTTT

size: .
J: TRBJ1-4
V: TRBV4-1
D: TRBD1
CDR3: CASSQAGTGLKKLFF
DNA: TGCGCCAGCAGCCAAGCCGGGACAGGGTTAAAAAAACTGTTTTTT

size: few
J: TRBJ1-5
V: TRBV18
D: TRBD1
CDR3: CASSPDRGGNQPQHF
DNA: TGTGCCAGCTCCCCGGACAGGGGAGGCAATCAGCCCCAGCATTTT

size: .
J: TRBJ2-1
V: TRBV18
D: TRBD1
CDR3: CASSPGTGSYNEQFF
DNA: TGTGCCAGCTCTCCCGGGACAGGGAGCTACAATGAGCAGTTCTTC

size: .
J: TRBJ2-2
V: TRBV5-1
D: TRBD1
CDR3: CASSLSLGTGGSGELFF
DNA: TGCGCCAGCAGCTTGTCCTTAGGGACAGGGGGTTCCGGGGAGCTGTTTTTT

size: .
J: TRBJ2-7
V: TRBV27
D: .
CDR3: CASSPPSHTGQYF
DNA: TGTGCCAGCAGTCCCCCGAGCCATACGGGGCAGTACTTC

size: .
J: TRBJ1-1
V: TRBV12-5
D: .
CDR3: CASGLVFASEAFF
DNA: TGTGCTAGTGGTTTGGTATTTGCGTCTGAAGCTTTCTTT

size: .
J: TRBJ2-7
V: TRBV29-1
D: .
CDR3: CSVEAGRLEQYF
DNA: TGCAGCGTTGAAGCAGGGCGTCTCGAGCAGTACTTC

size: .
J: TRBJ2-3
V: TRBV5-4
D: .
CDR3: CASSLDQGRTDTQYF
DNA: TGTGCCAGCAGCTTGGACCAGGGTAGGACAGATACGCAGTATTTT